This entry lists 24 T cell receptor beta chains sequenced from one sample in a study of blood T cell repertoires in COVID-19. Repertoires were generated with immunoSEQ multiplex PCR, while TCRdb's copy carries only in-frame clones and drops some. Among over 100,000 clones listed, around 87% were seen once. The sequencing input was peripheral blood. These receptors were obtained from a man aged 45-60 years with active or convalescent COVID-19.

This clone was picked up a small number of times. The V gene is TRBV6-5, the J gene TRBJ1-5; 9 nucleotides align to TRBD1. The CDR3 spans 14 residues. CDR1 and CDR2 (germline): MNHEY, SVGAGI. V lost 7 bases and J lost 2; bases outside the gene matches: 3. In DNA form, the CDR3 reads TGTGCCAGCATGGGACAGGGAGGCAATCAGCCCCAGCATTTT. This encodes CASMGQGGNQPQHF.

This chain joins TRBV19 and TRBJ1-4, with 9 bases matching TRBD1. Germline V gene sequence: CDR1 LNHDA, CDR2 SQIVND (reference sequence). The CDR3 has 17 amino acids. With 9 bases clipped from V and 8 bases from J, the junction kept 19 bases outside the gene matches. The CDR3 DNA sequence: TGTGCCAGCCGCCCCGGGACAGGGAACCCAGGTCGGGAAAAACTGTTTTTT. It yields the protein CASRPGTGNPGREKLFF.

V is TRBV11-2 and J is TRBJ1-2; 7 bases fit TRBD1. There are 12 residues in the CDR3. V lost 5 bases to trimming and J lost 8 bases; unmatched junction nucleotides: 5. Germline V gives CDR1 SGHAT, CDR2 FQNNGV. This CDR3 reads CASSPTGYGYTF. The CDR3, as DNA: TGTGCCAGCAGCCCGACAGGGTACGGCTACACCTTC.

The chain couples TRBV19 to TRBJ1-1; D might be TRBD1 (6 bases). Germline V gene lookup returns CDR1 LNHDA and CDR2 SQIVND (reference sequence). CDR3 length equals 15 residues. Trimming left V 5 bases short and J 4 bases short, with 17 bases between. CDR3 sequence (DNA): TGTGCCAGTAGTCCCTGGGGGGGCATGAGCACTGAAGCTTTCTTT. Protein product: CASSPWGGMSTEAFF.

DNA of the CDR3: TGCGCCAGCAGCCTTGGGTCGGGGGAAGAGACCCAGTACTTC. Its protein product is CASSLGSGEETQYF. The chain carries TRBV5-1 and TRBJ2-5; the D gene is possibly TRBD2 (6 bases). V was cut by 4 bases and J by 3 bases, with 13 bases left in between. The CDR3 has 14 amino acids. Germline V gene data show CDR1 as SGHRS and CDR2 as YFSETQ.

The V call is TRBV19, the J call TRBJ1-4, with 7 bases fitting TRBD1. The V gene's germline CDR1 is LNHDA and CDR2 SQIVND (reference sequence). With V trimmed by 5 bases and J by 8 bases, 11 bases remained unmatched. The CDR3 is made up of 15 amino acids. CDR3 sequence reads: CASSSGTALMEKLFF. The CDR3 bases are TGTGCCAGTAGTTCCGGGACAGCTCTTATGGAAAAACTGTTTTTT.

The genes are TRBV5-5 and TRBJ2-3; D gene unclear. V lost 8 bases and J 4 bases, leaving 14 bases between the germline ends. This CDR3 is built from 13 residues. CDR1 is SGHKS and CDR2 is YYEKEE in the germline V gene (reference sequence). The CDR3 loop is CASILGRSDTQYF. For the CDR3, the DNA is TGTGCCAGTATTCTTGGTAGATCAGATACGCAGTATTTT.

The V call is TRBV5-1, the J call TRBJ2-6, with 9 bases identical to TRBD1. J lost 4 bases, V lost 4 bases, and 6 bases had no gene match. The CDR3 runs 16 residues. In germline, CDR1 is SGHRS, CDR2 YFSETQ. This CDR3 reads CASSGTGTQGANVLTF. CDR3 DNA: TGCGCCAGCAGCGGGACAGGGACCCAGGGGGCCAACGTCCTGACTTTC.

The genes are TRBV6-2 or TRBV6-3 and TRBJ1-2; D possibly corresponds to TRBD1 (6 bases). The V gene's germline CDR1 is MNHEY and CDR2 SVGEGT. The CDR3 is 14 residues long. Between the trimmed V and J ends, which lost 2 bases and 1 base, there was a span of 8 bases. The CDR3 reads CASSYAGVNYGYTF. DNA for the CDR3: TGTGCCAGCAGTTACGCAGGGGTTAACTATGGCTACACCTTC.

This chain uses TRBV9 with TRBJ2-1, with 11 bases aligning to TRBD2. Germline CDR1 is SGDLS and CDR2 is YYNGEE. Trimming at V came to 6 bases and at J to 8 bases, leaving 10 bases not matched to a gene. The CDR3 totals 15 residues. The CDR3 region is CASTDSGGAVDEQFF. CDR3 nucleotides: TGTGCCAGCACCGATAGCGGGGGGGCCGTCGATGAGCAGTTCTTC. The full variable domain, its missing parts supplied by reference TRBV9 and TRBJ2-1, is DSGVTQTPKHLITATGQRVTLRCSPRSGDLSVYWYQQSLDQGLQFLIQYYNGEERAKGNILERFSAQQFPDLHSELNLSSLELGDSALYFCASTDSGGAVDEQFFGPGTRLTVL.

V gene TRBV19 combines with J gene TRBJ1-3, with 9 positions matching TRBD1. The CDR3 contains 20 residues. Germline V gives CDR1 LNHDA, CDR2 SQIVND (reference sequence). The trim removed 5 bases at V and 2 bases at J, leaving 19 bases unmatched. CDR3 coding DNA: TGTGCCAGTAGTCCTGACAGTACCGGGACAGGGTATTCGGCTGGAAACACCATATATTTT. This codes for CASSPDSTGTGYSAGNTIYF.

The chain links TRBV7-2 to TRBJ2-7; 8 nucleotides line up with TRBD2. This CDR3 comprises 13 residues. Germline V gene sequence: CDR1 SGHTA, CDR2 FQGNSA. V was clipped by 3 bases and J by 6 bases; unmatched bases: 4. The CDR3 protein is CASSFLAGGEQYV. The CDR3 DNA sequence: TGTGCCAGCAGCTTTCTGGCGGGGGGCGAGCAGTACGTC.

V and J are TRBV28 and TRBJ1-2; 7 positions agree with TRBD1. With V trimmed by 6 bases and J by 8 bases, 6 bases remained unmatched. Germline CDR1 and CDR2: MDHEN and SYDVKM. This CDR3 has 12 residues. The DNA for the CDR3 is TGTGCCAGCAGCACAGGGGTCGGAGGCTACACCTTC. As protein: CASSTGVGGYTF.

This chain links TRBV10-1 with TRBJ1-2; the D is unclear. Trimming left V 0 bases short and J 8 bases short, with 19 bases between. The germline gives CDR1 WNHNN, CDR2 SYGVQD (reference sequence). The CDR3 has 16 residues. The DNA for the CDR3 is TGCGCCAGCAGTGAGTCGATAGACCCCGGAGCCTGGGGCTACACCTTC. As protein: CASSESIDPGAWGYTF.

The V gene is TRBV3-1 (or the pseudogene TRBV3-2), the J gene TRBJ2-3, with 12 bases that match TRBD2. Germline CDR1 is LGHDT and CDR2 is YNNKEL (reference sequence). V shed 2 bases and J 5 bases; nucleotides not matched to a gene: 2. This CDR3 contains 15 residues. This CDR3 is CASSQTLAGGDTQYF. The CDR3 nucleotides read TGTGCCAGCAGCCAAACACTAGCGGGGGGAGATACGCAGTATTTT.

The rearrangement joins TRBV6-5 to TRBJ2-3; maybe TRBD1 (6 bases). CDR3 length: 14 residues. Per germline, CDR1 MNHEY and CDR2 SVGAGI. V was trimmed by 8 bases and J by 6 bases, leaving 18 bases between them. In DNA, the CDR3 is TGTGCCAGCTCCACAACAGGGATTGGTGATACGCAGTATTTT. This sequence encodes CASSTTGIGDTQYF.

This clone is a singleton in its sample. The chain couples TRBV12-3 or TRBV12-4 to TRBJ1-5; D unclear. The CDR3 runs 13 residues. The V end was cut by 3 bases, the J end by 4 bases, with 7 bases between. The CDR3 region has the DNA TGTGCCAGCAGTTTCCAGGTTAATCAGCCCCAGCATTTT. It yields the protein CASSFQVNQPQHF.

CDR3 bases: TGTGCCAGCAGCTTAGGTACCGGGACTAGCGCGTTCTTC. It is translated as CASSLGTGTSAFF. J is TRBJ2-1 and V is TRBV11-3; 10 bases are shared with TRBD2. J gave up 15 bases and V 1 base, and 6 bases lay outside the gene matches. Germline V lookup: CDR1 SGHNT, CDR2 YENEEA. The CDR3 sequence is 13 residues long. Complete variable domain (other parts from reference TRBV11-3 and TRBJ2-1): EAGVVQSPRYKIIEKKQPVAFWCNPISGHNTLYWYLQNLGQGPELLIRYENEEAVDDSQLPKDRFSAERLKGVDSTLKIQPAELGDSAVYLCASSLGTGTSAFFGPGTRLTVL.

The chain links TRBV19 to TRBJ1-3; D might be TRBD1 (6 bases). Germline values: CDR1 LNHDA, CDR2 SQIVND (reference sequence). This CDR3 has 15 residues. Deletions cut 9 bases from V and 4 bases from J, with 19 bases between. The CDR3 loop is CASDRRGFFGNTIYF. The CDR3 nucleotides read TGTGCCAGCGACCGCAGGGGATTTTTCGGAAACACCATATATTTT.

In this sample, this clone turned up a few times. J is TRBJ2-3 and V is TRBV24-1; D call uncertain. V lost 4 bases and J lost 5, with 6 bases in between. CDR1 and CDR2 (germline): KGHDR, SFDVKD. This CDR3 region has 12 residues. The CDR3, as DNA: TGTGCCACCAGTGACCCAAAAGATACGCAGTATTTT. Amino acid sequence: CATSDPKDTQYF.

V usage is TRBV24-1 and J usage is TRBJ2-1; D gene uncertain. This CDR3 contains 13 residues. The germline V gene has CDR1 KGHDR and CDR2 SFDVKD. Trimming removed 7 bases at V and 1 base at J, with 7 bases between. CDR3 loop: CATRDLSYNEQFF. The CDR3 DNA reads as TGTGCCACCAGGGATCTTTCCTACAATGAGCAGTTCTTC.

This clone has only a few counts. The rearrangement joins TRBV4-1 to TRBJ1-5, with 7 bases aligning to TRBD1. Germline loops: CDR1 MGHRA, CDR2 YSYEKL. V shed 1 base and J 7 bases; nucleotides not matched to a gene: 7. The length of the CDR3 is 15 residues. The CDR3 sequence is CASSQASGGGQPQHF. For the CDR3, the DNA is TGCGCCAGCAGCCAAGCGTCGGGAGGGGGCCAGCCCCAGCATTTT.

The sample holds a few counts of this clone. This chain links TRBV9 with TRBJ1-4; D call uncertain. Germline CDR1 reads SGDLS; CDR2 reads YYNGEE. This CDR3 has 14 residues. Trimming pared 4 bases from V and 7 bases from J, leaving 14 bases between. The CDR3 loop reads CASSSGGWGEKLFF. The CDR3 DNA reads as TGTGCCAGCAGCTCGGGAGGGTGGGGTGAAAAACTGTTTTTT.

The V gene is TRBV7-2, the J gene TRBJ1-5; no reliable D call. Trimming removed 2 bases from V and 4 bases from J, with 6 bases in between. The germline CDR1 and CDR2 sequences are SGHTA and FQGNSA. There are 13 residues in the CDR3. Here the CDR3 DNA reads TGTGCCAGCAGCTTAACACAGAATCAGCCCCAGCATTTT. It is translated as CASSLTQNQPQHF. Together with reference TRBV7-2 and TRBJ1-5, the CDR3 gives the full variable domain: GAGVSQSPSNKVTEKGKDVELRCDPISGHTALYWYRQSLGQGLEFLIYFQGNSAPDKSGLPSDRFSAERTGGSVSTLTIQRTQQEDSAVYLCASSLTQNQPQHFGDGTRLSIL.